The 18 T cell receptor beta chains in this list originate from one sample, sequenced in a study of CD8 T cells in Susac syndrome. The RNA input was roughly 0.45 to 1 ug, and it was reverse transcribed with random hexamers. One entry per CDR3 protein results from TCRdb running MiXCR on the immunoSEQ multiplex PCR reads. The sample holds approximately 170,000 distinct CDR3 sequences, over 85% seen once. The material sequenced was CD4+ T cells from PBMCs. The origin of the receptors is a human donor in good health.

V usage is TRBV29-1 and J usage is TRBJ2-3; weak D call: TRBD2 (6 bases). This CDR3 has 13 residues. Trimming took 3 bases from V and 3 from J, leaving 10 bases between them. Germline CDR1 is SQVTM and CDR2 is ANQGSEA. The CDR3 nucleotides read TGCAGCGTTGATCTGGGAGGAACAGATACGCAGTATTTT. Protein: CSVDLGGTDTQYF.

The count of this clonotype is one. The genes are TRBV18 and TRBJ1-1; TRBD1 aligns across 7 bases. J lost 2 bases, V lost 3 bases, and 9 bases had no gene match. CDR1 and CDR2 (germline): KGHSH, LQKENI. This CDR3 spans 16 amino acids. The CDR3 region has the DNA TGTGCCAGCTCACCGGGTTATGGGGACAGCAACACTGAAGCTTTCTTT. It specifies CASSPGYGDSNTEAFF.

The rearrangement links TRBV3-1 to TRBJ2-1; 10 bases are a match to TRBD2. The V and J ends lost 0 bases and 9 bases, in that order; junction bases with no gene match: 8. CDR3 length: 16 amino acids. Germline loops: CDR1 LGHDT, CDR2 YNNKEL (reference sequence). The CDR3 nucleotides read TGTGCCAGCAGCCAAGACTTAGCGGGGGGTAACGTTGAGCAGTTCTTC. As protein: CASSQDLAGGNVEQFF.

The chain joins TRBV9 to TRBJ2-1; D not certain. The CDR3 totals 14 residues. V shed 0 bases and J shed 9 bases, with 13 bases lying between them. Per the germline V gene, CDR1 is SGDLS and CDR2 is YYNGEE. The CDR3 bases are TGTGCCAGCAGCGTAGTCCCGGATCAAGGTGAGCAGTTCTTC. Protein: CASSVVPDQGEQFF.

V and J are TRBV7-3 and TRBJ1-1, with D possibly TRBD1 on 6 matching bases. In germline, CDR1 is SGHTA, CDR2 FQGTGA. The ends were cut back, 1 base at V and 5 bases at J, with 17 bases in the middle. The CDR3 loop spans 16 amino acids. The CDR3 DNA reads as TGTGCCAGCAGCTTAAGGGCAGGGGCAACTCGAACTGAAGCTTTCTTT. This gives the protein CASSLRAGATRTEAFF.

This chain uses TRBV11-2 with TRBJ1-1, with D perhaps matching TRBD1 (6 bases). V shed 0 bases and J shed 1 base, with 12 bases lying between them. Germline V lookup: CDR1 SGHAT, CDR2 FQNNGV. The CDR3 runs 16 residues. CDR3 amino acids: CASSLDLRGSNTEAFF. The CDR3, as DNA: TGTGCCAGCAGCTTAGATCTCAGGGGATCGAACACTGAAGCTTTCTTT.

V is TRBV13 and J is TRBJ2-5; the match to TRBD2 covers 8 bases. J lost 4 bases, V lost 6 bases, and 10 bases had no gene match. The CDR3 sequence is 15 residues long. From germline, CDR1 is PRHDT and CDR2 FYEKMQ (reference sequence). CDR3 residues: CASRRTRGGAETQYF. Here the CDR3 DNA reads TGTGCCAGCAGGAGAACCCGGGGGGGCGCAGAGACCCAGTACTTC.

The chain uses TRBV5-1 and TRBJ1-4; possibly TRBD1 for D (5 bases). The V and J ends lost 0 bases and 5 bases respectively, with 11 bases between them. Germline V lookup: CDR1 SGHRS, CDR2 YFSETQ. The CDR3 consists of 15 residues. The CDR3 is CASSLAGTTNEKLFF. Written as DNA, the CDR3 is TGCGCCAGCAGCTTGGCCGGGACCACCAATGAAAAACTGTTTTTT.

CDR3 amino acids: CASSWGVVNTEAFF. The CDR3 DNA is TGCGCCAGCAGCTGGGGGGTCGTGAACACTGAAGCTTTCTTT. This sequence joins TRBV5-1 and TRBJ1-1; D possibly corresponds to TRBD1 (5 bases). The V gene lost 3 bases and the J gene lost 0 bases, with 9 bases spanning the gap. This CDR3 spans 14 amino acids. Germline V lookup: CDR1 SGHRS, CDR2 YFSETQ. Complete variable domain (other parts from reference TRBV5-1 and TRBJ1-1): KAGVTQTPRYLIKTRGQQVTLSCSPISGHRSVSWYQQTPGQGLQFLFEYFSETQRNKGNFPGRFSGRQFSNSRSEMNVSTLELGDSALYLCASSWGVVNTEAFFGQGTRLTVV.

V is TRBV5-6 and J is TRBJ1-2; the D is unclear. CDR1 and CDR2 (germline): SGHDT, YYEEEE. This CDR3 has 13 residues. Trimming removed 1 base at V and 5 bases at J, with 9 bases between. CDR3 protein: CASSLMAAYGYTF. CDR3 nucleotides: TGTGCCAGCAGCTTGATGGCAGCTTATGGCTACACCTTC. Full variable domain (remainder filled in from reference TRBV5-6 and TRBJ1-2): DAGVTQSPTHLIKTRGQQVTLRCSPKSGHDTVSWYQQALGQGPQFIFQYYEEEERQRGNFPDRFSGHQFPNYSSELNVNALLLGDSALYLCASSLMAAYGYTFGSGTRLTVV.

This sequence joins TRBV5-4 and TRBJ2-3; D may be TRBD1 or TRBD2 (5 bases each). The CDR3 contains 16 residues. V was pared by 3 bases and J by 3 bases, with 17 bases between. Germline CDR1 reads SGHNT; CDR2 reads YYREEE (reference sequence). CDR3 DNA: TGTGCCAGCAGCTGGGACGTATCCGCGGGTACAGATACGCAGTATTTT. It specifies CASSWDVSAGTDTQYF.

The chain combines TRBV14 with TRBJ2-5; TRBD1 aligns across 9 bases. Germline CDR1 is SGHDN and CDR2 is FVKESK. The CDR3 has 14 amino acids. Unmatched junction bases numbered 4, after V lost 4 bases and J lost 4 bases. The CDR3 spells CASSPYRGRETQYF. The DNA of the CDR3 is TGTGCCAGCAGCCCTTACAGGGGGCGAGAGACCCAGTACTTC.

V gene TRBV4-1 combines with J gene TRBJ1-6; a possible D gene is TRBD1 (5 bases). Germline V gene data show CDR1 as MGHRA and CDR2 as YSYEKL. The CDR3 is 16 residues long. Trimming cost V 4 bases and J 6 bases, with 16 bases left between them. The CDR3, as DNA: TGCGCCAGCAGCCCATTACGGGGGTTGGGTAATTCACCCCTCCACTTT. Its translation: CASSPLRGLGNSPLHF.

The chain joins TRBV14 to TRBJ1-2; unclear D gene. This CDR3 is built from 14 residues. V was clipped by 2 bases and J by 0 bases, with 7 bases between them. Germline V gene sequence: CDR1 SGHDN, CDR2 FVKESK. The CDR3 spells CASSQSIANYGYTF. In nucleotides, the CDR3 is TGTGCCAGCAGCCAATCCATAGCTAACTATGGCTACACCTTC.

This chain joins TRBV7-8 and TRBJ1-6; the D is unclear. From germline, CDR1 is SGHVS and CDR2 FQNEAQ. The CDR3 loop spans 13 amino acids. V gave up 3 bases and J gave up 7 bases, with 7 bases separating them. CDR3 nucleotide sequence: TGTGCCAGCAGCTTCCTGCGGAATTCACCCCTCCACTTT. Translated: CASSFLRNSPLHF.

The chain is built from TRBV2 and TRBJ2-3, with 8 bases lining up with TRBD1. This CDR3 comprises 16 residues. Germline V lookup: CDR1 SNHLY, CDR2 FYNNEI. V lost 6 bases and J lost 0; bases outside the gene matches: 8. CDR3: CASRETGVLSTDTQYF. CDR3 bases: TGTGCCAGCAGGGAGACAGGGGTCCTTAGCACAGATACGCAGTATTTT.

This clonotype was detected once. V and J are TRBV5-4 and TRBJ2-7, with 7 bases aligning to TRBD2. The CDR3 length is 13 residues. Germline values: CDR1 SGHNT, CDR2 YYREEE (reference sequence). The CDR3 nucleotides are TGTGCGATGCACCGGGACTATGTCGGCGAGCAGTACTTC. Translating it yields CAMHRDYVGEQYF.

The V call is TRBV5-1, the J call TRBJ2-7; maybe TRBD2 (6 bases). Looked up from germline, CDR1 is SGHRS and CDR2 is YFSETQ. The V gene lost 2 bases and the J gene lost 4 bases, with 7 bases spanning the gap. The CDR3 runs 12 residues. The chain's CDR3 is CASSFGGYEQYF. The CDR3, as DNA: TGCGCCAGCAGCTTTGGGGGGTACGAGCAGTACTTC.